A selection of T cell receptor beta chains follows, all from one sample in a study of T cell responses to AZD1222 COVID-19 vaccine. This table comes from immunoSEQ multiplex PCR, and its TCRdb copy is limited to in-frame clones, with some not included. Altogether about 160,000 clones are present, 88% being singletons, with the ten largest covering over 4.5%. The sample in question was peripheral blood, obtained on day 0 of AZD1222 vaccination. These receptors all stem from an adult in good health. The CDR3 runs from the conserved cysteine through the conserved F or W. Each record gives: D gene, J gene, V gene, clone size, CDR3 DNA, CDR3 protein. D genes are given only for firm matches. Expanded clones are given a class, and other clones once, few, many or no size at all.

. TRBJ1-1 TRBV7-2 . TGTGCCAGCAACCAAGCAGCCAGTACGAGGACTGAAGCTTTCTTT CASNQAASTRTEAFF
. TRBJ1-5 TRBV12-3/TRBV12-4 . TGTGCCAGCACCAGGGACATTCAGCCCCAGCATTTT CASTRDIQPQHF
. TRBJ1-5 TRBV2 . TGTGCCAGCAGCCCTACAGGAAGCAATCAGCCCCAGCATTTT CASSPTGSNQPQHF
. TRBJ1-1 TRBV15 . TGTGCCACCAGCAGCTGGGTCGGAAACACTGAAGCTTTCTTT CATSSWVGNTEAFF
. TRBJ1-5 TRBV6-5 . TGTGCCAGGAGCCGGGCCCCCCGCAATCAGCCCCAGCATTTT CARSRAPRNQPQHF
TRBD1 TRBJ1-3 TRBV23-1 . TGCGCCAGCAGTCAACCGGGACAGGGACGCTCTGGAAACACCATATATTTT CASSQPGQGRSGNTIYF
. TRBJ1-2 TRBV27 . TGTGCCAGCAGTTTCGGGGCTAGGTATGGCTACACCTTC CASSFGARYGYTF
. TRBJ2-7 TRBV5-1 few TGCGCCAGCAGCTTTGAGGGGGCCTACGAGCAGTACTTC CASSFEGAYEQYF
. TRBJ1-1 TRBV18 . TGTGCCAGCTCACCACCCGGGTATGAAGCTTTCTTT CASSPPGYEAFF
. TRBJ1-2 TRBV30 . TGTGCCTGGGGCCTACTTTATGGCTACACCTTC CAWGLLYGYTF
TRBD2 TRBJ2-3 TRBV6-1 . TGTGCCAGCAGTGCGCTTACTAGCGGGGGGGCCCAGGGATACACAGATACGCAGTATTTT CASSALTSGGAQGYTDTQYF
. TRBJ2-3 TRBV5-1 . TGCGCCAGCAGCCCCGGTCTGACTACCGGCACAGATACGCAGTATTTT CASSPGLTTGTDTQYF
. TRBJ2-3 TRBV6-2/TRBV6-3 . TGTGCCAGCAGTTACTCCTCCGGGAACACAGATACGCAGTATTTT CASSYSSGNTDTQYF
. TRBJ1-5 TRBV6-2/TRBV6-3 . TGTGCCAGCAGTTACAGGGTTGGGGGCAATCAGCCCCAGCATTTT CASSYRVGGNQPQHF
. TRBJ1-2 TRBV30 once TGTGCCTGGAGTACACCGGGACCTTTAATCACCTTC CAWSTPGPLITF
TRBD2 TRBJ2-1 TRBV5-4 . TGTGCCAGCAGCGAGGCGGGGGACCCTTACAATGAGCAGTTCTTC CASSEAGDPYNEQFF